A selection of T cell receptor beta chains follows, all from one sample in a study of control samples from healthy donors and cancer patients. Clones were read by immunoSEQ multiplex PCR, and TCRdb kept only the in-frame ones, dropping some. The sample carries around 100,000 clones, about 90% recorded once. The specimen was blood. All receptors come from a woman between 45 and 65 years old in good health. CDR3s include the opening cysteine and the closing phenylalanine or tryptophan.

j_call v_call cdr3_aa
TRBJ2-7 TRBV5-4 CASSWGSGDEQYF
TRBJ1-2 TRBV12-3/TRBV12-4 CASSATRLYGYTF
TRBJ2-3 TRBV29-1 CSVRGSLVPDTQYF
TRBJ2-5 TRBV7-9 CASSYRAGTGGSETQYF
TRBJ1-2 TRBV6-5 CASSYIGKDGYTF
TRBJ2-3 TRBV24-1 CAAGGGVDTQYF
TRBJ1-6 TRBV27 CASSSRTGSNAPLHF
TRBJ2-1 TRBV7-8 CASSALPSARGNEQFF
TRBJ1-5 TRBV7-9 CASSLGQRGSIYSNQPQHF
TRBJ2-1 TRBV14 CASSQVQRGVYNEQFF
TRBJ1-4 TRBV18 CASSQTTGWDEKLFF
TRBJ2-7 TRBV30 CAWRIPRTGPKIYEQYF
TRBJ2-1 TRBV10-1 CARGASFYNEQFF
TRBJ2-1 TRBV6-1 CASSEEARRNEQFF
TRBJ2-7 TRBV5-6 CASSLGQDGSYEQYF
TRBJ1-6 TRBV6-6 CASSYNRGLRSPLHF
TRBJ1-4 TRBV6-6 CASSRKIGTGAFNEKLFF
TRBJ1-4 TRBV5-1 CASRLATNEKLFF
TRBJ2-2 TRBV18 CASSPAGLAGGSVGELFF
TRBJ2-3 TRBV5-8 CASSPNGDTQYF
TRBJ1-5 TRBV9 CASSVATGGPQHF
TRBJ2-3 TRBV7-3 CASSAIAGGPEEDTQYF
TRBJ1-1 TRBV4-3 CASSQLALGGDMNTEAFF
TRBJ1-1 TRBV7-8 CASSFTGLNTEAFF
TRBJ2-3 TRBV6-5 CASTSRVRGTDTQYF
TRBJ2-3 TRBV19 CASSGPPRDTQYF
TRBJ1-5 TRBV7-2 CASSWDSQPQHF
TRBJ1-2 TRBV7-9 CASSSWTGDGGYTF
TRBJ1-6 TRBV18 CASTGQDNSPLHF
TRBJ2-2 TRBV5-1 CASSLGTGANTGELFF
TRBJ2-6 TRBV6-2/TRBV6-3 CASSRLAGTGGEPSGANVLTF
TRBJ2-3 TRBV10-3 CAISSGTSGLRSSTDTQYF
TRBJ1-6 TRBV7-3 CASSLTAGNSPLHF
TRBJ2-2 TRBV5-4 CASSIDRGVPGELFF
TRBJ2-7 TRBV30 CAWIGSGPPYEQYF
TRBJ2-2 TRBV27 CASSLLEARTGELFF
TRBJ2-4 TRBV6-2/TRBV6-3 CASSPNKGPILNIQYF
TRBJ2-7 TRBV6-2/TRBV6-3 CASSYLGVREQYF
TRBJ1-2 TRBV10-1 CASSEYRGCGYTF
TRBJ2-6 TRBV19 CASRSVSGANVLTF
TRBJ2-3 TRBV28 CASSPRRMSLREDTQYF
TRBJ2-1 TRBV21-1 CASSNSFLTRIEASPRTNEQFF
TRBJ2-1 TRBV27 CASSLSRLNEQFF
TRBJ2-1 TRBV5-3 CARSLWTRYPNEQFF
TRBJ1-6 TRBV27 CASGDPSGVNNSPLHF